This T cell receptor beta chain derives from a study of T cells in Graves' hyperthyroidism and ophthalmopathy. The V gene lost 4 bases and the J gene lost 5 bases, with 10 bases spanning the gap. The CDR3 is made up of 13 amino acids. Germline CDR1 and CDR2: KGHDR and SFDVKD. There are many counts of this clonotype. What was amplified from RNA transcripts were TCR beta CDR3 regions. Using the HTBI primer set, a first-round RT-PCR was run on the TCR CDR3. TCRdb reprocessed the multiplex PCR reads via MiXCR and lists one record per CDR3 protein. Seen here are around 240,000 distinct CDR3 sequences, around 17% observed once, and the top ten hold around 28%.

Specimen: blood. This TCR was sampled from a young woman with Graves' ophthalmopathy. The J gene is TRBJ2-5, the V gene TRBV24-1; D is perhaps TRBD2 (5 bases). CDR3: CATSDPGVETQYF. CDR3 DNA sequence: TGTGCCACCAGTGACCCCGGGGTCGAGACCCAGTACTTC.